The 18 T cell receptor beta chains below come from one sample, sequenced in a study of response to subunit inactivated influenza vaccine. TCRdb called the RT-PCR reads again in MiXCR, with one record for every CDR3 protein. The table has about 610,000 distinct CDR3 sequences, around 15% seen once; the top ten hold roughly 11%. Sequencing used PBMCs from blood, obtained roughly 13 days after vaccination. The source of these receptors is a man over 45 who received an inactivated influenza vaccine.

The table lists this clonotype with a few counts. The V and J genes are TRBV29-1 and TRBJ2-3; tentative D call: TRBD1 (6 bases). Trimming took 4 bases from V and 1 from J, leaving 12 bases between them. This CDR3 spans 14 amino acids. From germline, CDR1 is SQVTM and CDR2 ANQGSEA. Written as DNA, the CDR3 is TGCAGCGTTGCCCGGGCAGGGGGCACAGATACGCAGTATTTT. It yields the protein CSVARAGGTDTQYF.

CDR3 sequence: CASKSEGDTQYF. The CDR3 DNA follows: TGCGCCAGCAAGAGCGAAGGAGATACGCAGTATTTT. The chain carries TRBV5-1 and TRBJ2-3, with D hard to call. This CDR3 spans 12 amino acids. V lost 6 bases, J lost 5 bases, and 10 bases lay in between. Per germline, CDR1 SGHRS and CDR2 YFSETQ.

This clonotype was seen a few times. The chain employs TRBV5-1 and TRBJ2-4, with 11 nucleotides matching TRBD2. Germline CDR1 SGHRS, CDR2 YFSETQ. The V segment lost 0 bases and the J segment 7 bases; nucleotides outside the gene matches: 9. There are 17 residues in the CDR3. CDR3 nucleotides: TGCGCCAGCAGCTTGGTACTAGCGGGAGATGCGGACAACATTCAGTACTTC. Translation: CASSLVLAGDADNIQYF. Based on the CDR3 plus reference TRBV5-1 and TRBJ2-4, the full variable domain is KAGVTQTPRYLIKTRGQQVTLSCSPISGHRSVSWYQQTPGQGLQFLFEYFSETQRNKGNFPGRFSGRQFSNSRSEMNVSTLELGDSALYLCASSLVLAGDADNIQYFGAGTRLSVL.

CDR3 coding DNA: TGCGCCAGCACAGAGACTAGCGGCCAAGAGACCCAGTACTTC. Encoded protein: CASTETSGQETQYF. This chain connects TRBV5-1 to TRBJ2-5; 9 nucleotides match TRBD2. Trimming took 6 bases from V and 1 from J; bases not matched to a gene: 4. Per germline, CDR1 SGHRS and CDR2 YFSETQ. CDR3 length: 14 amino acids.

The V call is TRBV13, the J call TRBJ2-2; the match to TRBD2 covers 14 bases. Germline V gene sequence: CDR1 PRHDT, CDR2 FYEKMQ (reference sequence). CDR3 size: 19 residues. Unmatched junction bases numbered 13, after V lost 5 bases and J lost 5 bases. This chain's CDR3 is CASSHPPGTSGSGTGELFF. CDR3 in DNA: TGTGCCAGCAGCCATCCTCCCGGGACTAGCGGGAGTGGAACCGGGGAGCTGTTTTTT.

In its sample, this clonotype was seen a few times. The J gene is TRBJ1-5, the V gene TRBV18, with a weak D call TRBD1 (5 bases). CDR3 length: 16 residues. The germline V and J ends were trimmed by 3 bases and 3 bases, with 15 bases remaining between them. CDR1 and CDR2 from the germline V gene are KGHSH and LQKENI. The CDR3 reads CASSPTALGNNQPQHF. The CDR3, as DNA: TGTGCCAGCTCACCGACAGCCCTAGGAAACAATCAGCCCCAGCATTTT.

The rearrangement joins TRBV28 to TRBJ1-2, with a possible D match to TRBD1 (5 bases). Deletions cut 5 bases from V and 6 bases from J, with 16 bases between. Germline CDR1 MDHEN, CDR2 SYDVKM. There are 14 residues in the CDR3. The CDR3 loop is CASSVMRTLNGYTF. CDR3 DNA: TGTGCCAGCAGTGTCATGCGGACATTGAATGGCTACACCTTC.

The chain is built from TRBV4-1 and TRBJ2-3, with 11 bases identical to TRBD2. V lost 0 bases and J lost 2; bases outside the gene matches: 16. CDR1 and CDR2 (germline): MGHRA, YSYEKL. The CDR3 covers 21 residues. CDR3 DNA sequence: TGCGCCAGCAGCCAAGACCCCCCCGGTAGCGGGGGGGCTCCCTTCACAGATACGCAGTATTTT. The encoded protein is CASSQDPPGSGGAPFTDTQYF.

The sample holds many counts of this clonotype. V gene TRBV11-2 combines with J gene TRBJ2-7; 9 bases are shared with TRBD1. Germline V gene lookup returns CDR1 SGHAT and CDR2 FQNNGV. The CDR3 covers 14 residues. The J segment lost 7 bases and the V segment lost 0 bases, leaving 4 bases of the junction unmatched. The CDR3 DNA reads TGTGCCAGCAGCTTAGAAGGGACAGGGAGGGAGCAGTACTTC. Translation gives CASSLEGTGREQYF. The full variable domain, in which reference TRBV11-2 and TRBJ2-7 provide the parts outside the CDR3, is EAGVAQSPRYKIIEKRQSVAFWCNPISGHATLYWYQQILGQGPKLLIQFQNNGVVDDSQLPKDRFSAERLKGVDSTLKIQPAKLEDSAVYLCASSLEGTGREQYFGPGTRLTVT.

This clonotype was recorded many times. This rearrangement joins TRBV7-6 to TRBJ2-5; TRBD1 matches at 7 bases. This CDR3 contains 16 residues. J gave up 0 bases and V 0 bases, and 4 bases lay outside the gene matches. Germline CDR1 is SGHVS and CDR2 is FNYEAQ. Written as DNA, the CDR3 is TGTGCCAGCAGCTTAGCCTCCGGGACAGACCAAGAGACCCAGTACTTC. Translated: CASSLASGTDQETQYF.

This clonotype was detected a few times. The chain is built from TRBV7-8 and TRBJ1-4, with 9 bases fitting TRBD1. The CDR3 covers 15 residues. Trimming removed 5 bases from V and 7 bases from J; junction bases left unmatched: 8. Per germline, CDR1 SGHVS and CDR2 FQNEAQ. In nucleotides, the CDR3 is TGTGCCAGCAGCCACAACAGGGGGCTGGGTGAAAAACTGTTTTTT. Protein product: CASSHNRGLGEKLFF.

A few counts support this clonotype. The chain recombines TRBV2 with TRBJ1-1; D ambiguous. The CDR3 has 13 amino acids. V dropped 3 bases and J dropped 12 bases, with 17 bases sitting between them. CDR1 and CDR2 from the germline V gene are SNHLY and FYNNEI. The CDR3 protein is CASSDLEAGVPFF. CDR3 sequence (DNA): TGTGCCAGCAGTGACTTAGAGGCTGGGGTGCCTTTCTTT.

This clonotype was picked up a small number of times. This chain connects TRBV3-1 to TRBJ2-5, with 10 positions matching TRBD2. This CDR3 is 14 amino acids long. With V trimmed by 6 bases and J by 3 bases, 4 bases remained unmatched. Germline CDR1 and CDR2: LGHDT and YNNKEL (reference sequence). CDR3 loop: CASRRLAGEETQYF. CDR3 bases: TGTGCCAGCAGAAGACTAGCGGGTGAAGAGACCCAGTACTTC.

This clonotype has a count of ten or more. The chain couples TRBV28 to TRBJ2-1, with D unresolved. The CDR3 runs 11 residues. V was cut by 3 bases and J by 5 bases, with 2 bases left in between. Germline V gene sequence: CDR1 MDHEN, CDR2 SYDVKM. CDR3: CASSFNNEQFF. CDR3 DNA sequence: TGTGCCAGCAGTTTTAACAATGAGCAGTTCTTC.

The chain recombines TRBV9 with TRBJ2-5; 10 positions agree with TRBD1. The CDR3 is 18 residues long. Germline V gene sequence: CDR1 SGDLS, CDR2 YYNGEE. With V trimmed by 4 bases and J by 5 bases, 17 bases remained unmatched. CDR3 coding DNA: TGTGCCAGCAGCCCCCGAGTAGGAAGACAGGGGGCGCAGGAGACCCAGTACTTC. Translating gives CASSPRVGRQGAQETQYF.

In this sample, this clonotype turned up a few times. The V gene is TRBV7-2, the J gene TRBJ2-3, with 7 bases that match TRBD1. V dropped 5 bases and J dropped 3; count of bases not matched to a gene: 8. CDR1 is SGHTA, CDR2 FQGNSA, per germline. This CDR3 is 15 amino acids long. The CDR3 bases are TGTGCCAGCAGCCCACAGGGGTTTTTAACAGATACGCAGTATTTT. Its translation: CASSPQGFLTDTQYF.

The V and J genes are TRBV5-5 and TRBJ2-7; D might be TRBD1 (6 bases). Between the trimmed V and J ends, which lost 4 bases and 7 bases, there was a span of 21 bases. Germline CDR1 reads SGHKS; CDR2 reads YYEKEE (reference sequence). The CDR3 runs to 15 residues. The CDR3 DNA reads TGTGCCAGCAGCCCGGGTCCAGGGGAAACGGGGGAGCAGTACTTC. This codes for CASSPGPGETGEQYF.

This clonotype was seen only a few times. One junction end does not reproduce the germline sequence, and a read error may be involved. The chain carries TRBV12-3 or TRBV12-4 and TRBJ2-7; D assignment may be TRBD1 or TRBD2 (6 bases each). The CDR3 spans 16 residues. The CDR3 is CASSTSGGPGYEQSAF. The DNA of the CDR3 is TGTGCCAGCAGTACCTCCGGGGGCCCGGGGTACGAGCAGTCCGCCTTC.